These T cell receptor beta chains were read from a single sample in a study of blood T cells in healthy people across ages. MiXCR was run by TCRdb on the 5' RACE reads, yielding one entry per CDR3 protein. The table includes roughly 1.9 million distinct CDR3 sequences, roughly two fifths detected once. The sequenced sample consisted of blood. The receptors were sampled from a human donor in good health. The CDR3 runs from the conserved cysteine through the conserved F or W. Each record gives: D gene, J gene, clone size, V gene, CDR3 DNA, CDR3 protein. The D gene is left open where the match is weak. Where a row states a size, it is once, few, many or the class of an expanded clone; other rows omit it.

D: TRBD1
J: TRBJ2-1
size: .
V: TRBV6-5
DNA: TGTGCCAGCAGGATCGGACAGGCTTCCTACAATGAGCAGTTCTTC
CDR3: CASRIGQASYNEQFF

D: .
J: TRBJ2-7
size: .
V: TRBV7-9
DNA: TGTGCCAGCAGCTTAGTGTCAGGGGCCCTCTACGAGCAGTACTTC
CDR3: CASSLVSGALYEQYF

D: TRBD1
J: TRBJ1-2
size: few
V: TRBV20-1
DNA: TGCAGTGCGTCCCCCACAGGGGACTATGGCTACACCTTC
CDR3: CSASPTGDYGYTF

D: .
J: TRBJ1-2
size: .
V: TRBV18
DNA: TGTGCCAGCTCACTGCCGGATTATGGCTACACCTTC
CDR3: CASSLPDYGYTF

D: .
J: TRBJ2-7
size: .
V: TRBV7-2
DNA: TGTGCCAGCAGCTTATCCACGTTGAGCTCCTACGAGCAGTACTTC
CDR3: CASSLSTLSSYEQYF

D: .
J: TRBJ1-5
size: .
V: TRBV5-6
DNA: TGTGCCAGCAGCTGGGGACGCCGTAATCAGCCCCAGCATTTT
CDR3: CASSWGRRNQPQHF

D: TRBD1
J: TRBJ1-2
size: few
V: TRBV20-1
DNA: TGCAGTGCTAGAGATACGGACAGGAACTATGGCTACACCTTC
CDR3: CSARDTDRNYGYTF

D: .
J: TRBJ2-7
size: few
V: TRBV4-1
DNA: TGCGCCAGCAGCCAAGTAGATCCCCACCAGGTCGGCGACTACGAGCAGTACTTC
CDR3: CASSQVDPHQVGDYEQYF

D: .
J: TRBJ1-5
size: .
V: TRBV6-2/TRBV6-3
DNA: TGTGCCAGCAGTCTCGGGGGGGCGACGAGCAATCAGCCCCAGCATTTT
CDR3: CASSLGGATSNQPQHF

D: .
J: TRBJ2-1
size: few
V: TRBV11-1
DNA: TGTGCCAGCAGCTTGGGGGCGCAACGGAATGAGCAGTTCTTC
CDR3: CASSLGAQRNEQFF

D: .
J: TRBJ2-1
size: .
V: TRBV7-9
DNA: TGTGCCAGCAGCCGGGTCCTGCAATACAATGAGCAGTTCTTC
CDR3: CASSRVLQYNEQFF

D: TRBD1
J: TRBJ2-3
size: many
V: TRBV10-2
DNA: TGCGCCAGCAGTGCACTGACAGGGGCGGATGCAGATACGCAGTATTTT
CDR3: CASSALTGADADTQYF

D: TRBD1
J: TRBJ1-1
size: few
V: TRBV9
DNA: TGTGCCAGCAGCGGGACAGGGGAGGACACTGAAGCTTTCTTT
CDR3: CASSGTGEDTEAFF

D: .
J: TRBJ2-3
size: .
V: TRBV18
DNA: TGTGCCAGCCCACCAGATACGACAGATACGCAGTATTTT
CDR3: CASPPDTTDTQYF